Listed here are 21 T cell receptor beta chains from one sample, sequenced in a study of T cell responses to AZD1222 COVID-19 vaccine. Produced via immunoSEQ multiplex PCR; TCRdb's table is partial and in-frame only. The sample lists roughly 170,000 clones; around 94% were seen once. This sample comprised peripheral blood, obtained 28 days after the second AZD1222 dose. The receptors were sampled from an adult who received the AZD1222 COVID-19 vaccine.

The chain has TRBV11-2 and TRBJ1-1; 10 bases map to TRBD1. CDR1 SGHAT and CDR2 FQNNGV come from the germline V gene. CDR3 length: 14 residues. The ends lost 4 bases at V and 1 base at J; junction bases unmatched: 0. The CDR3 coding sequence is TGTGCCAGCAGCTGGACAGGGGGGAACACTGAAGCTTTCTTT. It codes for CASSWTGGNTEAFF.

Notes on this clone: The same CDR3 arises from other DNA sequences in this sample as well. J is TRBJ1-1 and V is TRBV5-1, with D maybe TRBD1 (5 bases). V shed 0 bases and J shed 5 bases, with 5 bases lying between them. The CDR3 runs 12 residues. The germline gives CDR1 SGHRS, CDR2 YFSETQ. CDR3 coding DNA: TGCGCCAGCAGCTTGGAGGGGACTGAAGCTTTCTTT. It yields the protein CASSLEGTEAFF.

This clone was detected only once. The J gene is TRBJ2-7, the V gene TRBV6-2 or TRBV6-3; 8 bases align to TRBD2. Germline assignment: CDR1 MNHEY and CDR2 SVGEGT. This CDR3 has 14 amino acids. V shed 6 bases and J 2 bases; nucleotides not matched to a gene: 6. CDR3 protein: CASSLLADTYEQYF. Here the CDR3 DNA reads TGTGCCAGCAGCTTACTAGCGGATACCTACGAGCAGTACTTC.

V usage is TRBV7-9 and J usage is TRBJ1-2; unclear D gene. The CDR3 totals 13 residues. Between the trimmed V and J ends, which lost 1 base and 0 bases, there was a span of 3 bases. Germline values: CDR1 SEHNR, CDR2 FQNEAQ (reference sequence). This CDR3 is CASSLGANYGYTF. DNA of the CDR3: TGTGCCAGCAGCTTAGGGGCTAACTATGGCTACACCTTC.

The chain links TRBV18 to TRBJ2-5, with 9 bases aligning to TRBD1. This CDR3 contains 15 residues. From germline, CDR1 is KGHSH and CDR2 LQKENI. V lost 3 bases to trimming and J lost 5 bases; unmatched junction nucleotides: 7. The CDR3 loop is CASSPEQGARETQYF. The CDR3 DNA is TGTGCCAGCTCACCCGAACAGGGGGCTAGGGAGACCCAGTACTTC.

This clone was counted once. The chain joins TRBV6-1 to TRBJ1-2; D is undetermined. This CDR3 is built from 13 residues. The germline V gene encodes CDR1 MNHNS and CDR2 SASEGT. The V end lost 1 base, the J end lost 4 bases, and 7 bases lay between the germline ends. The CDR3 sequence is CASSEEGGYGYTF. The DNA of the CDR3 is TGTGCCAGCAGTGAAGAAGGCGGCTATGGCTACACCTTC.

CDR3 nucleotide sequence: TGTGCCAGCAGCCCGGGCTGGGGGGGTTCCTACAATGAGCAGTTCTTC. This translates into CASSPGWGGSYNEQFF. V and J are TRBV5-6 and TRBJ2-1; the match to TRBD2 covers 7 bases. Trimming at V came to 4 bases and at J to 1 base, leaving 8 bases not matched to a gene. The CDR3 consists of 16 residues. The V gene's germline CDR1 is SGHDT and CDR2 YYEEEE.

This chain joins TRBV29-1 and TRBJ1-1, with 11 bases lining up with TRBD1. The CDR3 covers 13 residues. Per germline, CDR1 SQVTM and CDR2 ANQGSEA. The V gene end was trimmed by 2 bases and the J gene end by 11 bases; junction bases not matched to a gene: 7. The CDR3 DNA is TGCAGCGTTGAATCCCCGGGACAGGGGGACGCTTTCTTT. It codes for CSVESPGQGDAFF.

The chain employs TRBV28 and TRBJ2-1, with D perhaps TRBD2 (6 bases). Trimming shortened V by 1 base and J by 2 bases, and 15 bases separated the two germline ends. This CDR3 has 17 amino acids. CDR1 and CDR2 from the germline V gene are MDHEN and SYDVKM. The CDR3 coding sequence is TGTGCCAGCAGTTTATATTCATGGGGGGAGACCTACAATGAGCAGTTCTTC. Amino acids: CASSLYSWGETYNEQFF.

The J gene is TRBJ2-1, the V gene TRBV7-9; a possible D gene is TRBD1 (6 bases). The germline CDR1 and CDR2 sequences are SEHNR and FQNEAQ (reference sequence). This CDR3 comprises 15 residues. Trimming stripped 5 bases from V and 0 bases from J, with 11 bases between. In DNA, the CDR3 is TGTGCCAGCAGCCACCGGGACATCTCCTACAATGAGCAGTTCTTC. Translated, it gives CASSHRDISYNEQFF.

This rearrangement joins TRBV7-2 to TRBJ1-5; no definite D call. The CDR3 runs 16 residues. Germline CDR1 SGHTA, CDR2 FQGNSA. Trimming left V 0 bases short and J 0 bases short, with 9 bases between. The DNA of the CDR3 is TGTGCCAGCAGCTTAGCGCTCTTGGATAGCAATCAGCCCCAGCATTTT. This translates into CASSLALLDSNQPQHF.

The rearrangement links TRBV10-2 to TRBJ1-5; possibly TRBD1 for D (5 bases). The CDR3 is 13 residues long. Germline V gene lookup returns CDR1 WSHSY and CDR2 SAAADI. Trimming stripped 5 bases from V and 6 bases from J, with 11 bases between. CDR3 bases: TGCGCCAGCAGTTCAGGGAGGAGTCAGCCCCAGCATTTT. Translation: CASSSGRSQPQHF.

The J gene is TRBJ1-1, the V gene TRBV30; 7 bases match TRBD1. The germline gives CDR1 GTSNPN, CDR2 SVGIG (reference sequence). The CDR3 is 16 residues long. The trim removed 0 bases at V and 7 bases at J, leaving 14 bases unmatched. Written as DNA, the CDR3 is TGTGCCTGGAGTGTACTGGGACAGCCCGATAAGGGTGAAGCTTTCTTT. Protein sequence: CAWSVLGQPDKGEAFF.

CDR3 nucleotides: TGTGCCAGCAGCTTGGAACTAGCGGGGCCCTACGAGCAGTACTTC. Encoded protein: CASSLELAGPYEQYF. The chain links TRBV5-4 to TRBJ2-7, with 10 positions matching TRBD2. The CDR3 covers 15 residues. Looked up from germline, CDR1 is SGHNT and CDR2 is YYREEE (reference sequence). V lost 0 bases and J lost 2; bases outside the gene matches: 2.

V gene TRBV10-2 combines with J gene TRBJ2-1; 11 bases are shared with TRBD2. This CDR3 is 15 amino acids long. The germline CDR1 and CDR2 sequences are WSHSY and SAAADI. With V trimmed by 7 bases and J by 4 bases, 6 bases remained unmatched. The CDR3 coding sequence is TGCGCCAGCACCACCGGACTAGCGGGTTACAATGAGCAGTTCTTC. It specifies CASTTGLAGYNEQFF.

The chain couples TRBV19 to TRBJ2-1; D possibly corresponds to TRBD2 (6 bases). Deletions cut 8 bases from V and 10 bases from J, with 12 bases between. This CDR3 comprises 11 residues. CDR1 is LNHDA, CDR2 SQIVND, per germline (reference sequence). CDR3 coding DNA: TGTGCCAGTCGTTGGCGGGACGAGCAGTTCTTC. Translating it yields CASRWRDEQFF.

The chain combines TRBV19 with TRBJ2-3; 8 nucleotides match TRBD1. The CDR3 is 15 residues long. Trimming took 4 bases from V and 4 from J; bases not matched to a gene: 7. Germline CDR1 reads LNHDA; CDR2 reads SQIVND (reference sequence). CDR3 protein: CASSTDRGPADTQYF. CDR3 DNA: TGTGCCAGTAGTACCGACAGGGGTCCCGCAGATACGCAGTATTTT.

DNA of the CDR3: TGCGCCAGCAGCCCGGACGCGACCTCCTACAATGAGCAGTTCTTC. Protein product: CASSPDATSYNEQFF. This chain connects TRBV4-3 to TRBJ2-1; D call uncertain. The ends were cut back, 4 bases at V and 0 bases at J, with 10 bases in the middle. The CDR3 consists of 15 residues. Germline lookup yields CDR1 LGHNA and CDR2 YSLEER.

This chain links TRBV12-5 with TRBJ2-5; 7 bases agree with TRBD1. The CDR3 covers 14 residues. Unmatched junction bases numbered 6, after V lost 6 bases and J lost 2 bases. Germline V gene sequence: CDR1 LGHNT, CDR2 FRNRAP. CDR3 sequence (DNA): TGTGCTAGTGGCACGGGACAGCCTCAAGAGACCCAGTACTTC. Translation gives CASGTGQPQETQYF.

This rearrangement joins TRBV18 to TRBJ1-1, with D perhaps matching TRBD1 (5 bases). Deletions cut 2 bases from V and 6 bases from J, with 16 bases between. The CDR3 contains 15 residues. The germline CDR1 and CDR2 sequences are KGHSH and LQKENI. The CDR3 nucleotides read TGTGCCAGCTCACCAACCGGGCCCGGGGGGTCTGAAGCTTTCTTT. It translates to CASSPTGPGGSEAFF.

V and J are TRBV5-4 and TRBJ1-2; 9 bases agree with TRBD1. Germline lookup yields CDR1 SGHNT and CDR2 YYREEE (reference sequence). The CDR3 consists of 17 residues. Trimming at V came to 2 bases and at J to 5 bases, leaving 13 bases not matched to a gene. As DNA, the CDR3 is TGTGCCAGCAGCTTATTAGGACAGGGGTTAATCGGGTATGGCTACACCTTC. Protein sequence: CASSLLGQGLIGYGYTF.